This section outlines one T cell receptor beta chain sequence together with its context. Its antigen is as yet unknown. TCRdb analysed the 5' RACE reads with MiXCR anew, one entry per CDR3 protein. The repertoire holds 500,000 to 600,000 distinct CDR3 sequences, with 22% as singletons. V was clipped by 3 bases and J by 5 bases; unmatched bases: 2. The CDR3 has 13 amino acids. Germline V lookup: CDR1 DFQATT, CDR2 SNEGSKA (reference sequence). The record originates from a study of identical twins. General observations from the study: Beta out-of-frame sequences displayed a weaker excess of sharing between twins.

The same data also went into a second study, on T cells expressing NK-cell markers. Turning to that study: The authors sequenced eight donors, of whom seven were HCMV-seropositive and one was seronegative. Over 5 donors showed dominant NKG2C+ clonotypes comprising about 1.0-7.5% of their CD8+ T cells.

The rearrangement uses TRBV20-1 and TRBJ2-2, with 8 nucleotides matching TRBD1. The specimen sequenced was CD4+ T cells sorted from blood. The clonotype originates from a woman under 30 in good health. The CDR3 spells CSARNRGTGELFF. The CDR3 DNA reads TGCAGTGCTAGGAACAGGGGGACCGGGGAGCTGTTTTTT.